This T cell receptor (beta chain) is from a study of T cell responses to AZD1222 COVID-19 vaccine listed by TCRdb under 2021. For the study in its entirety: AZD1222 recipients given second doses at about 4 weeks or at about 12 weeks were pooled, since spike-specific TCR depth and breadth were not found to differ between the two schedules. A total of 233 trial participants underwent TCR sequencing, of whom about 200 had received two doses of AZD1222 and around 25 had received two doses of the MenACWY control vaccine. Trial participants were enrolled into age subgroups of 18-55, 56-69 and 70-plus years, which contained approximately 150, 28 and 58 TCR-sequenced participants, respectively. The full study reports these points: After two AZD1222 doses, spike-specific TCR breadth and depth were significantly higher than at day 0 and than in MenACWY recipients. Because no day 14 peak-response samples were available, the repertoires could be characterized only after the peak T cell response. Nearly half of unique spike-specific TCRs reportedly recognized epitopes outside regions mutated in the B.1.351 and B.1.1.7 variants. The 56-69-year group was small, and its depth increase did not reach significance, likely because of low power. Most participants were white British and females outnumbered males, and the authors suggested that clonal diversity may have been underestimated. The vaccine-associated CD4 TCRs covered the entire spike protein, and the dominant responses fell in regions 160-218 and 743-854. Conclusions about previously exposed vaccinees were limited because only a handful of AZD1222 recipients were SARS-CoV-2 seropositive at baseline.

For this clone: Its antigen remains unidentified. No base qualities exist here, and no much larger clone lies one base off it.

Taken from cysteine to phenylalanine, the CDR3 has 15 residues. Left in the record is the CDR3 DNA by itself, 45 bases read in frame from the first base. The germline V gene supplies CDR1 KGHSH and CDR2 LQKENI. Trimming costs V 3 bases and J 1 base, and their ends lie 7 bases apart. The CDR3 regions of human TCRbeta chains were subjected to immunosequencing. In the authors' own workflow: Repertoire TCRs were checked for matches against a reference library of SARS-CoV-2-specific TCRs that had been generated using the MIRA antigen-specificity platform. Breadth was defined as the fraction of unique TCRs that were SARS-CoV-2-associated. Depth was defined as the fraction of total T cells that were SARS-CoV-2-associated. Each spike-specific TCR was assigned to its reactive spike region and to a CD4 or CD8 class using the MIRA data. Log10-transformed breadth and depth values were compared by one-way ANOVA with Sidak's multiple comparisons tests. TCRdb took this table from immuneACCESS and kept in-frame rearrangements with V and J called. Such tables lack part of the clones; where checked against another copy, unresolved V genes explain under half of the gap, and the rest is unexplained. V and J calls and clone size are given by that table; D and trimming were obtained from the DNA. Across this sample there are 95,000 to 150,000 clones, with roughly 89% seen only once. The ten biggest clones cover approximately 5.1% of the sample.

Per the publication, the time point label means: baseline before first vaccination. The vaccinee samples were drawn from two UK trials, COV001 and COV002, one of which was a single-blind randomized controlled phase 2/3 trial testing AZD1222 (ChAdOx1 nCoV-19) in healthy adults. Trial participant PBMC samples were collected at day 0 and day 28 after the second dose for TCRbeta chain sequencing. The sequenced sample was peripheral blood, obtained on day 0 of AZD1222 vaccination. Recombination joined TRBV18 with TRBJ2-6; the D gene remains uncertain. This TCR derives from an adult in good health. DNA sequence: TGTGCCAGCTCACCTCTGGGTTCTGGGGCCAACGTCCTGACTTTC. Its amino acids are CASSPLGSGANVLTF.